The 2 T cell receptor beta chains in this list originate from one sample, sequenced in a study of blood T cell repertoires in COVID-19. The repertoire was sequenced with immunoSEQ multiplex PCR; TCRdb's copy has only in-frame clones and lacks some. Among roughly 65,000 clones listed, roughly 80% were seen once. Sequences were obtained from peripheral blood. All receptors come from a human donor in a cohort sampled during active COVID-19.

This clone was detected only a few times. The genes are TRBV28 and TRBJ2-5; D is possibly TRBD2 (5 bases). V shed 1 base and J shed 5 bases, with 11 bases lying between them. The germline gives CDR1 MDHEN, CDR2 SYDVKM. The CDR3 is made up of 14 amino acids. CDR3 amino acids: CASSLYGVHETQYF. The CDR3 DNA reads as TGTGCCAGCAGTTTATACGGGGTCCACGAGACCCAGTACTTC.

The V and J genes are TRBV7-2 and TRBJ2-7; TRBD1 agrees at 9 bases. The germline CDR1 and CDR2 sequences are SGHTA and FQGNSA. V trimming: 1 base; J trimming: 5 bases; junction bases outside the gene matches: 6. The CDR3 contains 15 residues. This CDR3 is CASSLVGDRADEQYF. DNA for the CDR3: TGTGCCAGCAGCTTAGTGGGGGACAGGGCCGACGAGCAGTACTTC.